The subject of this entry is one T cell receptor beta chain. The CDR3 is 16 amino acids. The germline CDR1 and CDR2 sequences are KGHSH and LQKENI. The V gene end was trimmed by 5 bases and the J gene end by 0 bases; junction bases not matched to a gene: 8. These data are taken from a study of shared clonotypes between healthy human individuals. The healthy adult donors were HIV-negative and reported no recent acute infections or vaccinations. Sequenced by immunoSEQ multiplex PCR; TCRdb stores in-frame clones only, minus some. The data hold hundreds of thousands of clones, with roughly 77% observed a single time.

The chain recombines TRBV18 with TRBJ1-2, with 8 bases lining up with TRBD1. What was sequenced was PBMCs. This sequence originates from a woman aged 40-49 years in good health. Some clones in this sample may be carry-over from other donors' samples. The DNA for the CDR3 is TGTGCCAGCTCAACAGGGGGGGGCGAACCTAACTATGGCTACACCTTC. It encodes CASSTGGGEPNYGYTF.